The rows below give T cell receptor beta chains drawn from one sample of a study of OX40 agonist ivuxolimab in advanced cancers. The protocol was immunoSEQ multiplex PCR, while the TCRdb copy is restricted to in-frame clones and leaves out a portion. The sample carries around 94,000 clones, approximately 92% recorded once. The material sequenced was CD4+ or CD8+ T cells sorted from blood, taken in a trial of the OX40 agonist ivuxolimab. The receptors were sampled from an adult with an advanced solid tumor such as melanoma, head and neck, liver or kidney cancer. CDR3s include the opening cysteine and the closing phenylalanine or tryptophan. The D gene is left open where the match is weak. Not every row has a clone size; where given, it reads once, few, many or a size class.

>TRBJ1-2|-|TRBV13|once
CASSPRAATIGYTF
TGTGCCAGCAGCCCCCGGGCAGCTACTATTGGCTACACCTTC
>TRBJ2-1|TRBD2|TRBV7-9|many
CASSSSTSGRGNEQFF
TGTGCCAGCAGCTCTTCAACTAGCGGGAGGGGTAATGAGCAGTTCTTC
>TRBJ2-5|-|TRBV5-6|-
CASSWGWPAAWETQYF
TGTGCCAGCAGCTGGGGGTGGCCAGCAGCGTGGGAGACCCAGTACTTC
>TRBJ2-1|TRBD2|TRBV4-3|-
CASSPRSGGPNEQFF
TGCGCCAGCAGTCCCAGGAGCGGGGGCCCGAATGAGCAGTTCTTC
>TRBJ2-2|-|TRBV27|-
CASSFGLAPGELFF
TGTGCCAGCAGTTTTGGGCTAGCCCCCGGGGAGCTGTTTTTT
>TRBJ1-5|-|TRBV19|-
CASGEDSAYSNQPQHF
TGTGCCAGCGGGGAAGACAGTGCCTATAGCAATCAGCCCCAGCATTTT
>TRBJ2-7|-|TRBV11-2|-
CASSLVLSGEYEQYF
TGTGCCAGCAGCTTAGTCTTGTCAGGGGAGTACGAGCAGTACTTC
>TRBJ1-1|-|TRBV7-9|-
CASSFWPTEAFF
TGTGCCAGCAGCTTCTGGCCCACTGAAGCTTTCTTT
>TRBJ2-7|TRBD1|TRBV28|-
CATAVQGSYEQYF
TGTGCCACGGCTGTACAGGGGTCCTACGAGCAGTACTTC
>TRBJ2-3|TRBD1|TRBV5-5|-
CASSPGTGQGRADTQYF
TGTGCCAGCAGCCCCGGTACGGGACAGGGTCGAGCAGATACGCAGTATTTT
>TRBJ2-5|TRBD1|TRBV27|-
CASSPGQGGETQYF
TGTGCCAGCAGTCCCGGACAGGGCGGGGAGACCCAGTACTTC
>TRBJ2-1|-|TRBV6-1|once
CASSLGEQFF
TGTGCCAGCAGTCTCGGTGAGCAGTTCTTC
>TRBJ1-5|-|TRBV6-6|-
CASSYEADFNQPQHF
TGTGCCAGCAGTTACGAGGCAGACTTTAATCAGCCCCAGCATTTT
>TRBJ2-2|TRBD2|TRBV2|-
CASSGLASNTGELFF
TGTGCCAGCAGCGGACTAGCCTCGAACACCGGGGAGCTGTTTTTT
>TRBJ2-3|TRBD2|TRBV7-2|-
CASSLVGLLAGDNTDTQYF
TGTGCCAGCAGCTTGGTGGGTTTACTAGCGGGAGATAACACAGATACGCAGTATTTT
>TRBJ1-1|TRBD1|TRBV4-1|-
CASSQEGRGEMNTEAFF
TGCGCCAGCAGCCAAGAAGGCAGGGGGGAGATGAACACTGAAGCTTTCTTT
>TRBJ1-2|TRBD1|TRBV7-9|-
CASGQAAGGYTF
TGTGCCAGCGGACAGGCTGCCGGTGGCTACACCTTC
>TRBJ2-7|-|TRBV7-2|-
CASSLYQGGAYEQYF
TGTGCCAGCAGCTTATACCAGGGAGGAGCCTACGAGCAGTACTTC
>TRBJ2-1|-|TRBV7-3|once
CASSPAVLEQFF
TGTGCCAGCAGCCCGGCCGTCCTTGAGCAGTTCTTC
>TRBJ2-1|-|TRBV5-1|once
CASSLYNEQFF
TGCGCCAGCAGCCTGTACAATGAGCAGTTCTTC
>TRBJ2-5|TRBD1|TRBV27|-
CASRTLDRTETQYF
TGTGCCAGCAGGACCCTGGACAGGACAGAGACCCAGTACTTC
>TRBJ2-2|-|TRBV11-2|-
CASSLGHSYTGELFF
TGTGCCAGCAGCTTAGGGCACTCTTACACCGGGGAGCTGTTTTTT
>TRBJ1-4|-|TRBV6-5|once
CASKDGLGEKLFF
TGTGCCAGCAAGGACGGACTGGGCGAAAAACTGTTTTTT
>TRBJ2-3|TRBD2|TRBV27|-
CASSLTSGRLYTQYF
TGTGCCAGCAGTTTGACTAGCGGGAGGTTATATACGCAGTATTTT
>TRBJ2-7|-|TRBV6-5|-
CASSYSKAGYEQYF
TGTGCCAGCAGTTACTCGAAAGCGGGCTACGAGCAGTACTTC
>TRBJ2-7|-|TRBV7-8|-
CASSQDYEQYF
TGTGCCAGCAGCCAAGACTACGAGCAGTACTTC
>TRBJ1-2|TRBD1|TRBV4-1|-
CASSQEGTGNYGYTF
TGCGCCAGCAGCCAAGAGGGGACAGGGAATTATGGCTACACCTTC
>TRBJ2-7|-|TRBV5-4|once
CASSLGLYEQYF
TGTGCCAGCAGCTTGGGGTTATACGAGCAGTACTTC
>TRBJ2-1|-|TRBV14|-
CASSQDRQGKGNEQFF
TGTGCCAGCAGCCAAGATCGGCAGGGAAAAGGCAATGAGCAGTTCTTC
>TRBJ2-5|TRBD1|TRBV6-5|once
CASSASQGLETQYF
TGTGCCAGCAGTGCTTCACAGGGGTTAGAGACCCAGTACTTC
>TRBJ1-6|-|TRBV13|-
CASSLGSPPKPLHF
TGTGCCAGCAGCTTAGGATCGCCGCCAAAACCCCTCCACTTT
>TRBJ2-1|-|TRBV19|-
CASSIARDFLPYNEQFF
TGTGCCAGTAGTATAGCTCGTGACTTCCTACCCTACAATGAGCAGTTCTTC
>TRBJ2-7|-|TRBV5-4|-
CASSLRVAAGIDEQYF
TGTGCCAGCAGCTTACGGGTCGCCGCGGGGATCGACGAGCAGTACTTC
>TRBJ2-7|TRBD1|TRBV12-5|-
CASGYRDRSEQYF
TGTGCTAGTGGTTACCGGGACAGGAGCGAGCAGTACTTC
>TRBJ2-1|TRBD2|TRBV7-9|-
CASSLQSGGGFF
TGTGCCAGCAGCTTACAGAGCGGGGGGGGCTTCTTC
>TRBJ1-5|TRBD1|TRBV5-3|-
CARTSPPCGDRDSNQPQHF
TGTGCGAGAACGTCGCCCCCCTGCGGGGACAGGGATAGCAATCAGCCCCAGCATTTT
>TRBJ1-4|-|TRBV20-1|-
CSARDVTELFF
TGCAGTGCCCGGGACGTTACAGAACTGTTTTTT
>TRBJ2-7|-|TRBV6-5|few
CASSDGYEQYF
TGTGCCAGCAGCGACGGGTACGAGCAGTACTTC
>TRBJ2-7|TRBD2|TRBV18|few
CASSLAGGLNEQYF
TGTGCCAGCTCCCTAGCGGGGGGCCTCAACGAGCAGTACTTC
>TRBJ2-5|-|TRBV18|-
CASSPRGSGEQETQYF
TGTGCCAGCTCACCACGAGGTAGCGGAGAACAAGAGACCCAGTACTTC
>TRBJ2-1|TRBD2|TRBV5-3|-
CARSYLKGLAGVSSKGEQFF
TGTGCCAGAAGCTACCTTAAGGGACTAGCGGGAGTATCGTCGAAGGGTGAGCAGTTCTTC
>TRBJ1-1|-|TRBV5-4|-
CASSLVSWGMNTEAFF
TGTGCCAGCAGCTTAGTATCCTGGGGAATGAACACTGAAGCTTTCTTT
>TRBJ2-7|-|TRBV10-3|-
CAISEVAVYEQYF
TGTGCCATCAGTGAAGTGGCAGTCTACGAGCAGTACTTC
>TRBJ1-5|-|TRBV4-1|-
CASSTIIGQPQHF
TGCGCCAGCAGCACCATTATAGGACAGCCCCAGCATTTT
>TRBJ2-1|-|TRBV5-3|-
CARSFLDRGNEQFF
TGTGCCAGAAGCTTTCTAGATAGAGGTAATGAGCAGTTCTTC
>TRBJ1-2|-|TRBV4-1|-
CASSQGTTGYTF
TGCGCCAGCAGCCAAGGGACGACGGGCTACACCTTC
>TRBJ2-5|TRBD2|TRBV4-3|-
CASSQDRGGAGVKETQYF
TGCGCCAGCAGCCAAGATCGAGGGGGAGCGGGGGTAAAAGAGACCCAGTACTTC
>TRBJ1-5|-|TRBV28|-
CASSSPGLGNQPQHF
TGTGCCAGCAGTTCTCCAGGGCTGGGGAATCAGCCCCAGCATTTT
>TRBJ2-5|TRBD2|TRBV28|-
CASSPYGLGETQYF
TGTGCCAGCAGCCCATACGGACTAGGAGAGACCCAGTACTTC
>TRBJ2-5|-|TRBV13|-
CASSSRGGQETQYF
TGTGCCAGCAGCTCCAGAGGGGGCCAAGAGACCCAGTACTTC
>TRBJ2-5|TRBD1|TRBV27|-
CASSRRQGQETQYF
TGTGCCAGCAGTCGCCGACAGGGCCAAGAGACCCAGTACTTC
>TRBJ2-7|TRBD1|TRBV27|-
CASSLGTGSEQYF
TGTGCCAGCAGTTTGGGGACAGGGTCCGAGCAGTACTTC
>TRBJ2-5|TRBD1|TRBV11-2|-
CASSSLGLDRGWETQYF
TGTGCCAGCAGCTCCCTTGGATTGGACAGGGGGTGGGAGACCCAGTACTTC
>TRBJ2-3|TRBD2|TRBV5-4|-
CASSLAFVAGDTQYF
TGTGCCAGCAGCTTGGCTTTTGTAGCGGGAGATACGCAGTATTTT
>TRBJ2-2|-|TRBV14|-
CASSALHNGAGELFF
TGTGCCAGCAGCGCCCTCCACAATGGGGCCGGGGAGCTGTTTTTT
>TRBJ2-7|-|TRBV5-4|-
CASSPLMGGSSEQYF
TGTGCCAGCAGCCCACTTATGGGAGGAAGTAGCGAGCAGTACTTC
>TRBJ2-7|-|TRBV11-3|few
CASSSYDGGYEQYF
TGTGCCAGCAGCTCATACGACGGCGGCTACGAGCAGTACTTC